These T cell receptor beta chains were read from a single sample in a study of T cell responses to AZD1222 COVID-19 vaccine. The protocol was immunoSEQ multiplex PCR, while the TCRdb copy is restricted to in-frame clones and leaves out a portion. The table includes 170,000 or so clones, 75% to 90% detected once. The material sequenced was peripheral blood, taken on day 0 of AZD1222 vaccination. The receptors originated from an adult in good health. Each CDR3 is given with its conserved first and last residue. The order of the fields is V gene, D gene, clone size, J gene, CDR3 DNA, CDR3 protein. A D gene is named only where the DNA matches it firmly. Only some rows state a clone size, as once, few, many or a class for expanded clones.

TRBV12-3/TRBV12-4	.	.	TRBJ2-7	TGTGCCAGCAGTTTAGCATATGACGAGCAGTACTTC	CASSLAYDEQYF
TRBV6-1	.	once	TRBJ1-2	TGTGCCAGCAGTGATTCCTCTTGGGGGCCAAGTGGCTACACCTTC	CASSDSSWGPSGYTF
TRBV25-1	.	.	TRBJ1-2	TGTGCCAGCAGTGCCCAGGGCTATGGCTACACCTTC	CASSAQGYGYTF
TRBV18	TRBD2	.	TRBJ2-7	TGTGCCAGCTCACGCTATAGCGGGAGTGGCGAGCAGTACTTC	CASSRYSGSGEQYF
TRBV11-3	.	once	TRBJ1-1	TGTGCCAGCAGCTTTCACAGGAACACTGAAGCTTTCTTT	CASSFHRNTEAFF
TRBV27	.	.	TRBJ1-6	TGTGCCAGCAGTTTAACAGGGCGTTCACCCCTCCACTTT	CASSLTGRSPLHF
TRBV30	.	once	TRBJ1-5	TGTGCCTGGAGTAGGGCAGGCAATCAGCCCCAGCATTTT	CAWSRAGNQPQHF
TRBV15	.	.	TRBJ2-1	TGTGCCACCAGCAGATACTGGGGCTCCTACAATGAGCAGTTCTTC	CATSRYWGSYNEQFF
TRBV2	TRBD1	once	TRBJ1-5	TGTGCCAGCACCCGACAGGGCCATCAGCCCCAGCATTTT	CASTRQGHQPQHF
TRBV4-2	.	.	TRBJ2-7	TGTGCCAGCAGCCAAGCCGGCGGGACAAGCCCCTACGAGCAGTACTTC	CASSQAGGTSPYEQYF
TRBV10-2	.	.	TRBJ2-1	TGCGCCAGCAGTGAGTCAGGCTACAATGAGCAGTTCTTC	CASSESGYNEQFF
TRBV30	.	.	TRBJ2-3	TGTGCCTGGAGTTTACGGGATACGCAGTATTTT	CAWSLRDTQYF
TRBV5-1	TRBD2	.	TRBJ2-1	TGCGCCAGCAGCCCCCCTCCAAGCGGGAGGGGCGATGAGCAGTTCTTC	CASSPPPSGRGDEQFF
TRBV19	.	.	TRBJ2-4	TGTGCCAGTAGTATAGAAAGATATGCCAAAAACATTCAGTACTTC	CASSIERYAKNIQYF
TRBV19	TRBD1	.	TRBJ1-5	TGTGCCACTATAACCCAGGGGGAAGGCAATCAGCCCCAGCATTTT	CATITQGEGNQPQHF
TRBV18	.	few	TRBJ1-3	TGTGCCAGCTCAATGAGTCGAAACACCATATATTTT	CASSMSRNTIYF
TRBV5-4	TRBD1	once	TRBJ2-1	TGTGCCAGCAGCTTGGGGACAGGGCGATACAATGAGCAGTTCTTC	CASSLGTGRYNEQFF
TRBV9	.	.	TRBJ1-3	TGTGCCAGCAGCGAGGGGTGGGACACCATATATTTT	CASSEGWDTIYF
TRBV30	.	.	TRBJ1-6	TGTGCCTGGAGTGACATTGGACTTGGTAGTTCACCCCTCCACTTT	CAWSDIGLGSSPLHF
TRBV7-4	TRBD2	.	TRBJ2-1	TGTGCCACCCCGCCGGCGGGAGGGACCTTGGATGAGCAGTTCTTC	CATPPAGGTLDEQFF
TRBV6-5	.	few	TRBJ1-5	TGTGCCAGCAGTTACAGGTCCGGAGATAGCAATCAGCCCCAGCATTTT	CASSYRSGDSNQPQHF
TRBV4-1	.	once	TRBJ2-7	TGCGCCAGCAGCCAAGCAACTAGAGACTACGAGCAGTACTTC	CASSQATRDYEQYF
TRBV29-1	TRBD2	.	TRBJ2-1	TGCAGCGCAAGTCGGGTAGCGGGAGATGGTGAGCAGTTCTTC	CSASRVAGDGEQFF
TRBV11-1	.	.	TRBJ2-2	TGTGCCAGCAGCTTCTTCGGCACCGGGGAGCTGTTTTTT	CASSFFGTGELFF
TRBV7-8	.	.	TRBJ2-2	TGTGCCAGCAGCTTAGACGGGGGCCTAGCGGCGCGTACCGGGGAGCTGTTTTTT	CASSLDGGLAARTGELFF
TRBV3-1/TRBV3-2	TRBD1	once	TRBJ1-3	TGTGCCAGCAGCCCTGGACAGGGGTTTCGCTCTGGAAACACCATATATTTT	CASSPGQGFRSGNTIYF
TRBV2	.	.	TRBJ1-2	TGTGCCAGCACCCTTACCAGAGGGCATGGCTACACCTTC	CASTLTRGHGYTF
TRBV5-1	.	.	TRBJ2-3	TGCGCCAGCAGCCCGGGGGCTAGCGGAGTGGGGGATACGCAGTATTTT	CASSPGASGVGDTQYF
TRBV3-1/TRBV3-2	.	.	TRBJ2-7	TGTGCCAGCAGCCATCAAGTGGCCCCGATCTACGAGCAGTACTTC	CASSHQVAPIYEQYF
TRBV4-1	.	.	TRBJ1-1	TGCGCCAGCAGCCTTCCGTCGGGTATGAACACTGAAGCTTTCTTT	CASSLPSGMNTEAFF